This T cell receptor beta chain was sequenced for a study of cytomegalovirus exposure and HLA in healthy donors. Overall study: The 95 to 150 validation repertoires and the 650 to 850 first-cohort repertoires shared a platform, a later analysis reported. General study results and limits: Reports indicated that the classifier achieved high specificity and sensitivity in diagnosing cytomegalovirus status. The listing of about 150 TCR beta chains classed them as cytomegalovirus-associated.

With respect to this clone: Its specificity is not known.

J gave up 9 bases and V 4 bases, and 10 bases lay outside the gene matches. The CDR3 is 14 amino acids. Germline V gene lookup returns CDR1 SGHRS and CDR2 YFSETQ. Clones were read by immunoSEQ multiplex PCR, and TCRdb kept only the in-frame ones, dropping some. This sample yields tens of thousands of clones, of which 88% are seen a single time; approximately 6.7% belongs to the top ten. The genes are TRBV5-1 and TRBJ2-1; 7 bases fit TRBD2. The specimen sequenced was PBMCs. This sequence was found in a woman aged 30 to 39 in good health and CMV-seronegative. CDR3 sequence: CASSASGGYGEQFF. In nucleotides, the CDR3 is TGCGCCAGCAGCGCCTCCGGGGGGTACGGTGAGCAGTTCTTC.